A single sample is the source of the 18 T cell receptor beta chains below, sequenced in a study of T cell responses to AZD1222 COVID-19 vaccine. The protocol was immunoSEQ multiplex PCR, while the TCRdb copy is restricted to in-frame clones and leaves out a portion. The data show over 100,000 clones, about 86% seen once. Sequences were derived from peripheral blood, sampled on day 0 of AZD1222 vaccination. These receptor sequences come from an adult in good health.

CDR3 DNA: TGTGCCAGCAGTTACCACAATGAGCAGTTCTTC. It encodes CASSYHNEQFF. The genes are TRBV28 and TRBJ2-1; no clear D. V was cut by 4 bases and J by 5 bases, with 3 bases left in between. Germline assignment: CDR1 MDHEN and CDR2 SYDVKM. The CDR3 has 11 amino acids.

The chain employs TRBV4-1 and TRBJ1-3; a weak D match, TRBD1 (5 bases). The length of the CDR3 is 17 residues. CDR1 MGHRA and CDR2 YSYEKL come from the germline V gene. Trimming took 6 bases from V and 0 from J, leaving 18 bases between them. The CDR3 spells CASSKERGPISGNTIYF. The CDR3 DNA is TGCGCCAGCAGTAAAGAGCGGGGACCGATCTCTGGAAACACCATATATTTT.

V is TRBV9 and J is TRBJ2-7; tentative D call: TRBD2 (5 bases). With 0 bases removed from V and 7 bases from J, the gap between germline ends came to 14 bases. Germline CDR1 reads SGDLS; CDR2 reads YYNGEE. The CDR3 covers 14 residues. The CDR3 reads CASSVDGGTREQYF. DNA for the CDR3: TGTGCCAGCAGCGTAGACGGCGGAACTAGGGAGCAGTACTTC.

The gene calls are TRBV7-2 and TRBJ2-1, with a weak D call TRBD2 (6 bases). Germline CDR1 and CDR2: SGHTA and FQGNSA. Trimming removed 3 bases from V and 12 bases from J, with 15 bases in between. The CDR3 loop spans 13 amino acids. In nucleotides, the CDR3 is TGTGCCAGCAGCTTGGGGGTTTGGGGGGTGCAGTTCTTC. Translation: CASSLGVWGVQFF.

This clone occurred once. This chain links TRBV7-2 with TRBJ1-5, with D tentatively TRBD1 (6 bases). The CDR3 is 16 amino acids. The germline V gene encodes CDR1 SGHTA and CDR2 FQGNSA. Trimming cost V 3 bases and J 2 bases, with 14 bases left between them. The CDR3 here is CASSFEDSWGNQPQHF. In DNA form, the CDR3 reads TGTGCCAGCAGCTTTGAGGACAGCTGGGGCAATCAGCCCCAGCATTTT.

V is TRBV19 and J is TRBJ2-7; TRBD1 is a possible D gene (6 bases). The CDR3 totals 13 residues. Trimming removed 4 bases at V and 7 bases at J, with 14 bases between. Germline CDR1 and CDR2: LNHDA and SQIVND (reference sequence). The CDR3 sequence is CASSTLGQLEQYF. CDR3 nucleotide sequence: TGTGCCAGTAGTACCCTAGGACAGTTGGAGCAGTACTTC.

The chain carries TRBV5-6 and TRBJ1-5, with unresolved D. This CDR3 has 16 residues. Trimming cost V 1 base and J 2 bases, with 13 bases left between them. Germline V lookup: CDR1 SGHDT, CDR2 YYEEEE. This chain's CDR3 is CASSLHSGVRNQPQHF. CDR3 sequence (DNA): TGTGCCAGCAGCTTGCACAGCGGGGTTCGCAATCAGCCCCAGCATTTT. Complete variable domain (other parts from reference TRBV5-6 and TRBJ1-5): DAGVTQSPTHLIKTRGQQVTLRCSPKSGHDTVSWYQQALGQGPQFIFQYYEEEERQRGNFPDRFSGHQFPNYSSELNVNALLLGDSALYLCASSLHSGVRNQPQHFGDGTRLSIL.

This sequence joins TRBV30 and TRBJ1-4; 9 bases map to TRBD1. The trim removed 1 base at V and 10 bases at J, leaving 10 bases unmatched. CDR3 length equals 15 residues. From germline, CDR1 is GTSNPN and CDR2 SVGIG (reference sequence). The CDR3 DNA reads as TGTGCCTGGAGTGGGACCGGGACAGGGTTCGGAAAACTGTTTTTT. This sequence encodes CAWSGTGTGFGKLFF.

The chain is built from TRBV7-2 and TRBJ1-1; TRBD1 is a possible D gene (6 bases). From germline, CDR1 is SGHTA and CDR2 FQGNSA. This CDR3 spans 15 amino acids. Trimming removed 1 base from V and 4 bases from J, with 13 bases in between. DNA of the CDR3: TGTGCCAGCAGCTTAGTATCTGGAGGGGGCACTGAAGCTTTCTTT. This translates into CASSLVSGGGTEAFF.

The chain carries TRBV2 and TRBJ2-2, with D perhaps TRBD1 (6 bases). V lost 4 bases to trimming and J lost 6 bases, with 21 bases between them. The germline V gene has CDR1 SNHLY and CDR2 FYNNEI. This CDR3 has 17 amino acids. The CDR3 nucleotides read TGTGCCAGCAGTGCCCGACAGGCGAGCCGAGGCGCCGGGGAGCTGTTTTTT. Translated: CASSARQASRGAGELFF.

This clone was counted between two and nine times. The chain couples TRBV4-1 to TRBJ1-1; 11 bases line up with TRBD1. Germline-derived CDR1 and CDR2 are MGHRA and YSYEKL. Losses at the gene ends were 8 bases for V and 3 bases for J; bases not matched to a gene: 8. There are 15 residues in the CDR3. CDR3 sequence: CASLPGQGAHTEAFF. CDR3 nucleotides: TGCGCCAGCCTGCCCGGACAGGGGGCGCACACTGAAGCTTTCTTT.

This clone has a count of ten or more. This sequence joins TRBV3-1 (or the pseudogene TRBV3-2) and TRBJ1-2; D remains unclear. The CDR3 consists of 13 residues. Germline CDR1 LGHDT, CDR2 YNNKEL (reference sequence). Trimming took 4 bases from V and 4 from J, leaving 10 bases between them. CDR3 nucleotide sequence: TGTGCCAGCAGCCCGCTCGGTAGCTATGGCTACACCTTC. It specifies CASSPLGSYGYTF.

This chain uses TRBV9 with TRBJ1-4; D remains ambiguous. This CDR3 region has 15 residues. The germline V and J ends were trimmed by 4 bases and 4 bases, with 14 bases remaining between them. Per germline, CDR1 SGDLS and CDR2 YYNGEE. The CDR3 sequence: CASSPSGRSNEKLFF. DNA for the CDR3: TGTGCCAGCAGCCCGTCCGGCAGGAGTAATGAAAAACTGTTTTTT.

This sequence joins TRBV30 and TRBJ1-4, with D possibly being TRBD1 (6 bases). The V end was cut by 5 bases, the J end by 6 bases, with 16 bases between. Germline V gene lookup returns CDR1 GTSNPN and CDR2 SVGIG (reference sequence). The CDR3 consists of 14 residues. Here the CDR3 reads CAWGSGTTHEKLFF. The DNA for the CDR3 is TGTGCCTGGGGAAGCGGGACAACGCATGAAAAACTGTTTTTT.

This clone came up a few times. The rearrangement joins TRBV5-1 to TRBJ2-1; no definite D call. The CDR3 is 13 amino acids. The V and J ends lost 3 bases and 6 bases respectively, with 10 bases between them. Germline V gives CDR1 SGHRS, CDR2 YFSETQ. The chain's CDR3 is CASSSSSINEQFF. CDR3 DNA sequence: TGCGCCAGCAGCTCAAGCTCTATCAATGAGCAGTTCTTC.

The V gene is TRBV10-3, the J gene TRBJ2-1; TRBD2 matches 11 bases. CDR1 ENHRY and CDR2 SYGVKD come from the germline V gene. The CDR3 contains 15 residues. V lost 2 bases to trimming and J lost 5 bases; unmatched junction nucleotides: 2. The CDR3 DNA sequence: TGTGCCATCAGTGAGGGGACTAGCGGTAACAATGAGCAGTTCTTC. This sequence encodes CAISEGTSGNNEQFF.

The CDR3 reads CAISESVKLYEQYF. Written as DNA, the CDR3 is TGTGCCATCAGTGAGTCGGTTAAACTCTACGAGCAGTACTTC. The chain carries TRBV10-3 and TRBJ2-7; no definite D call. Trimming removed 0 bases from V and 3 bases from J, with 9 bases in between. This CDR3 has 14 residues. In germline, CDR1 is ENHRY, CDR2 SYGVKD.

The chain carries TRBV3-1 (or the pseudogene TRBV3-2) and TRBJ1-1; the D gene is possibly TRBD1 (6 bases). The V end was cut by 5 bases, the J end by 5 bases, with 12 bases between. The CDR3 contains 13 residues. From germline, CDR1 is LGHDT and CDR2 YNNKEL (reference sequence). The CDR3 sequence: CASSKQGKTEAFF. DNA for the CDR3: TGTGCCAGCAGCAAACAGGGTAAAACTGAAGCTTTCTTT.